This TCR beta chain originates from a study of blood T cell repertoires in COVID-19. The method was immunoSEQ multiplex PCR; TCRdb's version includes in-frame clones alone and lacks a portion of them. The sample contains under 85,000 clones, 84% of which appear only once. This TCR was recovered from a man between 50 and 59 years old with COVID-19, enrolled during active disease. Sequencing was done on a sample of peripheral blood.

The CDR3 sequence: CASSYPLGQGNSPLHF. CDR3 sequence (DNA): TGTGCCAGCAGTTACCCTCTTGGACAGGGCAATTCACCCCTCCACTTT. The genes are TRBV6-6 and TRBJ1-6, with TRBD1 matching 8 bases. Losses at the gene ends were 2 bases for V and 7 bases for J; bases not matched to a gene: 7. The CDR3 consists of 16 residues. Germline loops: CDR1 MNHNY, CDR2 SVGAGI (reference sequence).